The TCR beta chain under discussion was sequenced for a study of blood T cells in healthy people across ages. Study observations and caveats: No one knew whether donors had CMV, which possibly confounded expanded clonotype changes.

Germline values: CDR1 KGHSH, CDR2 LQKENI. Trimming left V 2 bases short and J 0 bases short, with 16 bases between. The CDR3 length is 17 residues. The table lists this clonotype with a few counts. The antigen is undetermined. The second PCR ran about 6 to 12 cycles with a sample-barcoded 5' primer and J-beta primers. TCRdb re-called the 5' RACE reads with MiXCR, one entry per CDR3 protein. The sample lists 1.5 million to 1.9 million distinct CDR3 sequences, roughly two fifths seen once, with about 4% in the top ten. Sequencing was done on a sample of blood. This sequence was found in a woman younger than 30 in good health. The gene calls are TRBV18 and TRBJ1-2, with D possibly TRBD1 on 5 matching bases. CDR3 in amino acids: CASSPGATGYSNYGYTF. As DNA, the CDR3 is TGTGCCAGCTCACCAGGGGCCACAGGCTATTCTAACTATGGCTACACCTTC.